The 3 T cell receptor beta chains below all came from one sample that was sequenced in a study of shared clonotypes between healthy human individuals. Terminally differentiated effector memory CD45RA+ cells were left out of the naive CD8 fraction, which was CD45RO-negative and positively selected for CCR7. Repertoires were generated with immunoSEQ multiplex PCR, while TCRdb's copy carries only in-frame clones and drops some. Here the sample spans approximately 1.9 million clones, over 85% being singletons. Sequences were obtained from naive CD8+ T cells from PBMCs. The receptors originated from a man younger than 30 in good health. Some clones in this sample may be carry-over from other donors' samples.

To note about this clone: The identical CDR3 is also encoded by other nucleotide sequences in the sample. V usage is TRBV5-1 and J usage is TRBJ1-1; 7 bases line up with TRBD1. V lost 4 bases and J lost 4; bases outside the gene matches: 4. From germline, CDR1 is SGHRS and CDR2 YFSETQ. This CDR3 has 13 residues. CDR3 sequence reads: CASSLGTATEAFF. Here the CDR3 DNA reads TGCGCCAGCAGCCTAGGGACAGCCACTGAAGCTTTCTTT.

The chain is built from TRBV27 and TRBJ2-5; 10 nucleotides agree with TRBD1. The germline gives CDR1 MNHEY, CDR2 SMNVEV (reference sequence). The junction had 7 bases not matched to a gene; V was cut back by 7 bases and J by 5 bases. This CDR3 spans 14 amino acids. The CDR3 DNA sequence: TGTGCCAGCACCATGACAGGGGGCTTGGAGACCCAGTACTTC. Translated: CASTMTGGLETQYF.

This clone was picked up one time. The chain uses TRBV7-3 and TRBJ1-1; D may be TRBD1 (5 bases). This CDR3 spans 14 amino acids. The V end lost 2 bases, the J end lost 3 bases, and 10 bases lay between the germline ends. Germline values: CDR1 SGHTA, CDR2 FQGTGA. The CDR3 coding sequence is TGTGCCAGCAGCTTATCAGGGTCAGACACTGAAGCTTTCTTT. The encoded protein is CASSLSGSDTEAFF.